Listed here is a single TCR beta chain. Libraries were prepared by immunoSEQ multiplex PCR; TCRdb keeps only in-frame clonotypes and omits some of them. Of approximately 20,000 clones in the sample, 70% to 90% were seen once. These data belong to a study of blood T cell dynamics during melanoma immunotherapy. Study information: Standard first-line treatment here was pembrolizumab or nivolumab plus ipilimumab in metastatic melanoma.

Specified time point: week 3, after first cycle of checkpoint inhibitor. Samples come from before therapy and from week 3 after the first blockade cycle. Patients with prior systemic cancer treatment, concomitant immunosuppressants, or other active malignancies were excluded. Germline V gene data show CDR1 as LNHDA and CDR2 as SQIVND (reference sequence). This CDR3 is 10 amino acids long. The V end lost 8 bases, the J end lost 6 bases, and 5 bases lay between the germline ends. This sequence was found in a human donor with melanoma. V gene TRBV19 combines with J gene TRBJ2-1; D is unclear. The sample was blood, taken from a patient treated with checkpoint blockade. In DNA, the CDR3 is TGTGCCAGTTTGTTCAATGAGCAGTTCTTC. It translates to CASLFNEQFF.